The 16 T cell receptor beta chains below were found in one sample sequenced in a study of cytomegalovirus exposure and HLA in healthy donors. The PCR was carried out with 60 Vbeta primers and 13 Jbeta primers. Clones were sequenced by immunoSEQ multiplex PCR, and TCRdb holds only the in-frame ones, with some missing. The table records more than 55,000 clones, 65% to 90% of them present only once. Sequencing was performed on PBMCs. The receptor source for this set is a human donor in good health.

In its sample, this clone was seen once. The chain combines TRBV4-3 with TRBJ1-1, with D perhaps matching TRBD1 (5 bases). There are 15 residues in the CDR3. Germline-derived CDR1 and CDR2 are LGHNA and YSLEER. The ends were cut back, 1 base at V and 8 bases at J, with 17 bases in the middle. This CDR3 reads CASSQVLQGGPEAFF. The CDR3 DNA reads as TGCGCCAGCAGCCAAGTTTTGCAGGGCGGCCCCGAAGCTTTCTTT.

This clone was seen just once. V and J are TRBV18 and TRBJ2-1; TRBD2 aligns across 9 bases. Looked up from germline, CDR1 is KGHSH and CDR2 is LQKENI. V dropped 2 bases and J dropped 7; count of bases not matched to a gene: 9. The CDR3 has 16 residues. DNA of the CDR3: TGTGCCAGCTCACCAACTGTGCTAGCGGGGACGAATGAGCAGTTCTTC. This codes for CASSPTVLAGTNEQFF.

This chain uses TRBV13 with TRBJ1-2; 11 nucleotides agree with TRBD1. The CDR3 has 14 residues. Trimming took 6 bases from V and 5 from J; bases not matched to a gene: 5. Per the germline V gene, CDR1 is PRHDT and CDR2 is FYEKMQ (reference sequence). CDR3: CASRRTGGGYGYTF. The CDR3 DNA reads as TGTGCCAGCAGACGGACAGGGGGCGGGTATGGCTACACCTTC.

The chain joins TRBV5-1 to TRBJ2-1; maybe TRBD1 (5 bases). Trimming cost V 5 bases and J 2 bases, with 11 bases left between them. This CDR3 is built from 14 residues. CDR1 SGHRS and CDR2 YFSETQ come from the germline V gene. CDR3 nucleotides: TGCGCCAGCAGGACAGATCTGCCCTACAATGAGCAGTTCTTC. Its translation is CASRTDLPYNEQFF.

The rearrangement links TRBV19 to TRBJ2-5; no reliable D call. Trimming removed 6 bases from V and 1 base from J, with 12 bases in between. The CDR3 contains 14 residues. The V gene's germline CDR1 is LNHDA and CDR2 SQIVND (reference sequence). CDR3: CASSVPGSQETQYF. Here the CDR3 DNA reads TGTGCCAGTAGCGTCCCCGGGTCCCAAGAGACCCAGTACTTC.

V and J are TRBV6-5 and TRBJ1-6, with 7 bases that match TRBD1. The CDR3 length is 13 residues. With V trimmed by 6 bases and J by 6 bases, 2 bases remained unmatched. Germline assignment: CDR1 MNHEY and CDR2 SVGAGI. The CDR3 sequence: CASRGTANSPLHF. CDR3 DNA: TGTGCCAGCAGAGGGACAGCTAATTCACCCCTCCACTTT.

The CDR3 DNA sequence: TGTGCCAGCAGCCCCCTTATCGGACAGGGGTGGTTC. Translating gives CASSPLIGQGWF. The genes are TRBV21-1 and TRBJ2-4; TRBD1, the D gene given by the table, was not confirmed from the DNA. TRBV21-1 is a known pseudogene. The CDR3 length is 12 residues.

This chain's CDR3 is CASSLGRTTSGTRSYEQYF. The CDR3 DNA reads as TGCGCCAGCAGCTTGGGTCGGACCACTAGCGGGACACGGTCCTACGAGCAGTACTTC. This chain joins TRBV5-1 and TRBJ2-7; TRBD2 matches at 10 bases. The CDR3 runs to 19 residues. The trim removed 0 bases at V and 1 base at J, leaving 13 bases unmatched. CDR1 and CDR2 from the germline V gene are SGHRS and YFSETQ.

CDR3 nucleotide sequence: TGTGCCAGCAGCCCTAAGCGGGAGCTCACCTACGAGCAGTACTTC. Amino acids: CASSPKRELTYEQYF. V usage is TRBV14 and J usage is TRBJ2-7, with TRBD2 matching over 8 bases. The CDR3 is 15 amino acids. Unmatched junction bases numbered 7, after V lost 4 bases and J lost 2 bases. Per germline, CDR1 SGHDN and CDR2 FVKESK.

The chain is built from TRBV28 and TRBJ2-3; D gene uncertain. The CDR3 is 14 residues long. CDR1 is MDHEN and CDR2 is SYDVKM in the germline V gene. The V and J ends lost 6 bases and 0 bases respectively, with 10 bases between them. The CDR3 spells CASRPYTSTDTQYF. In nucleotides, the CDR3 is TGTGCCAGCAGGCCCTATACTAGCACAGATACGCAGTATTTT.

The J gene is TRBJ2-2, the V gene TRBV7-2, with 10 nucleotides matching TRBD1. The CDR3 is made up of 16 amino acids. The junction had 7 bases not matched to a gene; V was cut back by 5 bases and J by 4 bases. The germline V gene has CDR1 SGHTA and CDR2 FQGNSA. CDR3 sequence: CASSQRQGATTGELFF. CDR3 bases: TGTGCCAGCAGCCAGCGACAGGGGGCGACCACCGGGGAGCTGTTTTTT. Together with reference TRBV7-2 and TRBJ2-2, the CDR3 gives the full variable domain: GAGVSQSPSNKVTEKGKDVELRCDPISGHTALYWYRQSLGQGLEFLIYFQGNSAPDKSGLPSDRFSAERTGGSVSTLTIQRTQQEDSAVYLCASSQRQGATTGELFFGEGSRLTVL.

This clone was observed once. This rearrangement joins TRBV5-4 to TRBJ2-7; TRBD2 aligns across 11 bases. V dropped 0 bases and J dropped 6; count of bases not matched to a gene: 8. Germline-derived CDR1 and CDR2 are SGHNT and YYREEE (reference sequence). This CDR3 spans 16 amino acids. CDR3: CASSLVSSGGSPEQYF. The CDR3, as DNA: TGTGCCAGCAGCTTGGTGTCTAGCGGGGGGTCCCCCGAGCAGTACTTC.

The chain is built from TRBV6-5 and TRBJ2-3; TRBD2 matches 10 bases. The junction had 8 bases not matched to a gene; V was cut back by 4 bases and J by 4 bases. From germline, CDR1 is MNHEY and CDR2 SVGAGI. The CDR3 length is 16 residues. The chain's CDR3 is CASSSLGTSVADTQYF. In nucleotides, the CDR3 is TGTGCCAGCAGTTCCCTCGGGACTAGCGTTGCAGATACGCAGTATTTT.

CDR3 DNA: TGTGCCTGGCTGGGACAGACCGGAAACACCATATATTTT. It codes for CAWLGQTGNTIYF. The genes are TRBV30 and TRBJ1-3, with 7 bases that match TRBD1. V shed 5 bases, J shed 4 bases, and the junction held 5 bases outside the gene matches. The CDR3 covers 13 residues. The germline V gene encodes CDR1 GTSNPN and CDR2 SVGIG (reference sequence).

The CDR3 DNA reads as TGTGCCTGGAGCGCAGCCTTGCGGGGGTCTAAGTTCTTC. Protein product: CAWSAALRGSKFF. The chain employs TRBV30 and TRBJ2-1, with TRBD2 matching over 7 bases. The germline V gene encodes CDR1 GTSNPN and CDR2 SVGIG (reference sequence). The V segment lost 3 bases and the J segment 14 bases; nucleotides outside the gene matches: 13. The CDR3 loop spans 13 amino acids.

This chain links TRBV5-1 with TRBJ2-1; D possibly corresponds to TRBD2 (6 bases). CDR1 and CDR2 from the germline V gene are SGHRS and YFSETQ. CDR3 length equals 18 residues. V was shortened by 0 bases and J by 1 base, with 17 bases between the two germline ends. The CDR3 protein is CASSLVRGLPASYNEQFF. Here the CDR3 DNA reads TGCGCCAGCAGCTTGGTTCGGGGACTCCCGGCGTCCTACAATGAGCAGTTCTTC.